The text below deals with one TCR beta chain. Its antigen remains unidentified. A quantitative 5'-RACE method, one with molecular barcodes, was used to make TCR beta libraries. TCRdb redid the calling of the 5' RACE reads with MiXCR, one entry per CDR3 protein. The sample contains roughly 450,000 distinct CDR3 sequences, around 26% of which appear only once. This record comes from a study of CD8 T cells in ankylosing spondylitis. General observations from the study: In ankylosing spondylitis patients, matched synovial fluid reportedly showed significant enrichment of disease-linked clones. Clones that were linked to disease were CD8+ and were relatively rare in peripheral blood. The study identified a TCR beta motif of roughly eight highly homologous variants that appeared characteristic of ankylosing spondylitis blood.

V was clipped by 8 bases and J by 7 bases, with 17 bases between them. This CDR3 is built from 13 residues. The TCR comes from a male donor with ankylosing spondylitis. Sequenced sample: blood, either unsorted or a sorted T cell fraction (not recorded which). The chain recombines TRBV12-3 or TRBV12-4 with TRBJ1-1; unclear D gene. The chain's CDR3 is CASSIDSGDEAFF. The CDR3 coding sequence is TGTGCCAGCTCGATAGACTCCGGGGATGAAGCTTTCTTT.